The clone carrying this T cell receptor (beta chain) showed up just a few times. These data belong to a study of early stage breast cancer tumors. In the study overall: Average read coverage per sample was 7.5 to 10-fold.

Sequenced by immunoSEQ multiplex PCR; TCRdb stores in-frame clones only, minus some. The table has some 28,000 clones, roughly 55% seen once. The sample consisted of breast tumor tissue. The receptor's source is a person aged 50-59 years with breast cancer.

CDR3 amino acids: CASSQSWEDLNEQFF. As DNA, the CDR3 is TGCGCCAGCAGTCAATCATGGGAAGACCTCAATGAGCAGTTCTTC. This chain joins TRBV23-1 and TRBJ2-1; D gene uncertain. TRBV23-1 is sorted into the ORF group, with uncertain function. V shed 0 bases and J shed 6 bases, with 12 bases lying between them. This CDR3 has 15 amino acids.